This T cell receptor (beta chain) was sequenced for a study of beta chain features in type 1 diabetes. Whole-study context: The study found patients and healthy donors alike in age, gender and cell yields.

Isolated RNA was reverse transcribed in full, so expressed TCRB transcripts were sequenced. Sequencing used immunoSEQ multiplex PCR; TCRdb keeps in-frame clones, though not all of them. The data hold 860,000 or so clones, with roughly a sixth observed a single time. CDR1 MNHEY and CDR2 SMNVEV come from the germline V gene (reference sequence). The CDR3 consists of 15 residues. Trimming cost V 3 bases and J 7 bases, with 16 bases left between them. The TCR was taken from a woman between 18 and 30 years old in good health. This chain joins TRBV27 and TRBJ1-5; no definite D call. The sample taken for sequencing was naive CD4+ T cells from blood. The CDR3 DNA reads as TGTGCCAGCAGTTTCTCTTCGGGGTCGGGACAGCCCCAGCATTTT. Its translation: CASSFSSGSGQPQHF.